Described below is a single T cell receptor (beta chain) sequence and its context. The source of the sample is a study of blood T cell repertoires in COVID-19. Looking at the study overall: Acute and convalescent COVID-19 specimens originated in the United States, Italy and Spain. In each case, the material was cDNA or gDNA derived from T cells, B-cell-depleted T cells, or PBMCs.

With 5 bases clipped from V and 2 bases from J, the junction kept 3 bases outside the gene matches. The CDR3 length is 14 residues. Germline lookup yields CDR1 KGHSH and CDR2 LQKENI. Authors' methods: Reference gene primer amplification yielded estimated nucleated cell counts. Using immunoSEQ multiplex PCR, the repertoire was profiled, and TCRdb retains in-frame clones only, with some absent. The DNA gave D and trimming, while V, J and clone size come from that table. The data show around 220,000 clones, about nine tenths seen once. The chain couples TRBV18 to TRBJ1-3; 7 nucleotides align to TRBD1. This sequence was found in a man in his fifties with acute or convalescent COVID-19. Sequencing was performed on peripheral blood. CDR3 sequence reads: CASSKDRAGNTIYF. In nucleotides, the CDR3 is TGTGCCAGCTCAAAAGACAGGGCTGGAAACACCATATATTTT.